Sequencing of this T cell receptor (beta chain) was carried out in a study of blood T cell repertoires in COVID-19. Study details: Samples of COVID-19 (acute and convalescent) were obtained from the United States, Italy and Spain.

Clones were sequenced by immunoSEQ multiplex PCR, and TCRdb holds only the in-frame ones, with some missing. Altogether about 120,000 clones are present, 84% being singletons, with the ten largest covering roughly 8%. The CDR3 runs 14 residues. V was cut by 5 bases and J by 3 bases, with 11 bases left in between. Germline-derived CDR1 and CDR2 are SGHDN and FVKESK. This receptor was identified in a woman aged 40 to 50 with acute or convalescent COVID-19. Sequencing used peripheral blood. V usage is TRBV14 and J usage is TRBJ1-3; D gene unclear. The CDR3 reads CASSARGSGNTIYF. For the CDR3, the DNA is TGTGCCAGCAGCGCTAGAGGTAGTGGAAACACCATATATTTT.